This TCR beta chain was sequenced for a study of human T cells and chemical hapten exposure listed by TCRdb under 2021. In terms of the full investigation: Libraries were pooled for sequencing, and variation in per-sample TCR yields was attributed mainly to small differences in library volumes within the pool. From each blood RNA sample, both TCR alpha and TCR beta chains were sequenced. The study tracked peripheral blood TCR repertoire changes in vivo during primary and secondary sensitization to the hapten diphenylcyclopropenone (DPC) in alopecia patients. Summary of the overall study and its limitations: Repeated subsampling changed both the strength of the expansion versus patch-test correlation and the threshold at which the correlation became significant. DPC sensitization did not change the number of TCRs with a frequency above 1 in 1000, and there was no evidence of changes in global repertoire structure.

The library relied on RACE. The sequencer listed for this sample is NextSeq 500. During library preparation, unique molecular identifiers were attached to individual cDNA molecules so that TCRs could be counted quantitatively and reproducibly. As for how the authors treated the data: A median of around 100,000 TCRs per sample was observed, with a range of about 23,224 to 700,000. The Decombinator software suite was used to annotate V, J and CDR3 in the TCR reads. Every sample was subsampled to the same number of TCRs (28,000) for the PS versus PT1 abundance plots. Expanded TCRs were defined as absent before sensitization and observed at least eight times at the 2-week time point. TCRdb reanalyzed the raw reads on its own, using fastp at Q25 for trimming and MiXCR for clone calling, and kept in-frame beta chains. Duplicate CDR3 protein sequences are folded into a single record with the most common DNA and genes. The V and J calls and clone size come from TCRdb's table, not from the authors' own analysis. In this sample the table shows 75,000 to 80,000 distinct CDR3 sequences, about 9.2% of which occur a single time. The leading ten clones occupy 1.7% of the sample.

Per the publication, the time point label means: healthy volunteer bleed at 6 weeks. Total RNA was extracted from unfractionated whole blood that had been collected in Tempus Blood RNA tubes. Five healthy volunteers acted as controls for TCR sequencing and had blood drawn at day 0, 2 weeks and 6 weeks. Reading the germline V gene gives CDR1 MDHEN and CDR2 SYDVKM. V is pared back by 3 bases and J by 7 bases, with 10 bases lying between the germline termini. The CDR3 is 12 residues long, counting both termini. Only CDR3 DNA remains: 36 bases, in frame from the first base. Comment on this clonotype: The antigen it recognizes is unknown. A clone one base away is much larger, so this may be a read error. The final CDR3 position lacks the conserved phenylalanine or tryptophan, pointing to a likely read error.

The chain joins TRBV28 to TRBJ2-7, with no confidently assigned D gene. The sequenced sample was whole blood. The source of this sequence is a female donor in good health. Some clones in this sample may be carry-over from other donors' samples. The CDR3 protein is CASSLVGKEQYI. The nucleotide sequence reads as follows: TGTGCCAGCAGTTTGGTGGGGAAAGAGCAGTACATC.